What follows are 8 T cell receptor beta chains derived from one specimen sequenced in a study of T-cell memory formation after mild COVID-19. One entry per CDR3 protein results from TCRdb running MiXCR on the 5' RACE reads. The data contain some 160,000 distinct CDR3 sequences, about an eighth of them singletons. The sample was PBMCs or a T cell subset sorted from them (not recorded which). These TCRs come from a man aged 18 to 30 who had mild COVID-19 (a few samples of this study predate the infection). Cell type and time point are not known.

V usage is TRBV15 and J usage is TRBJ1-5; 9 bases line up with TRBD1. With 1 base clipped from V and 2 bases from J, the junction kept 9 bases outside the gene matches. Germline V gives CDR1 LNHNV, CDR2 YYDKDF (reference sequence). CDR3 length equals 18 residues. In DNA, the CDR3 is TGTGCCACCAGCAGAGCCAGGGACCGGGACAGGGGCAATCAGCCCCAGCATTTT. Its protein product is CATSRARDRDRGNQPQHF.

This CDR3 reads CASSQGQARSGGNSPLHF. The CDR3, as DNA: TGTGCCAGCAGCCAGGGACAGGCTCGGTCGGGCGGGAATTCACCCCTCCACTTT. V usage is TRBV7-2 and J usage is TRBJ1-6; TRBD1 matches at 8 bases. The CDR3 runs to 18 residues. The V gene end was trimmed by 5 bases and the J gene end by 7 bases; junction bases not matched to a gene: 16. In germline, CDR1 is SGHTA, CDR2 FQGNSA.

There are a few counts of this clonotype. The chain carries TRBV15 and TRBJ1-3, with D perhaps TRBD1 (6 bases). Germline assignment: CDR1 LNHNV and CDR2 YYDKDF (reference sequence). Between the trimmed V and J ends, which lost 6 bases and 2 bases, there was a span of 11 bases. The CDR3 runs to 14 residues. This CDR3 reads CATSSPGAGNTIYF. The CDR3 nucleotides read TGTGCCACCAGTTCCCCAGGGGCTGGAAACACCATATATTTT.

J is TRBJ2-2 and V is TRBV10-3; D not certain. The germline gives CDR1 ENHRY, CDR2 SYGVKD. The V and J ends lost 6 bases and 6 bases respectively, with 8 bases between them. This CDR3 has 12 residues. This chain's CDR3 is CAIRTGPGELFF. CDR3 bases: TGTGCCATCAGGACCGGACCCGGGGAGCTGTTTTTT.

V gene TRBV10-2 combines with J gene TRBJ2-4; 8 nucleotides align to TRBD2. CDR3 length: 16 residues. V gave up 4 bases and J gave up 8 bases; unmatched junction bases: 13. Germline V gene data show CDR1 as WSHSY and CDR2 as SAAADI. The CDR3 sequence: CASSGTSGQGIDIQYF. The CDR3 DNA reads TGCGCCAGCAGTGGCACTAGCGGCCAAGGGATTGACATTCAGTACTTC.

This clonotype appeared a few times. The junction and the germline gene differ at one end; a read error may be behind it. The rearrangement links TRBV12-3 or TRBV12-4 to TRBJ1-5; D is unresolved. The CDR3 is 12 residues long. Here the CDR3 DNA reads TGTGCCAGCAGTTTAGGAGTTCAGGCCCAGCATTTT. This encodes CASSLGVQAQHF.

This chain uses TRBV6-5 with TRBJ2-6; 7 bases map to TRBD1. The CDR3 spans 15 residues. With 7 bases clipped from V and 3 bases from J, the junction kept 6 bases outside the gene matches. Germline lookup yields CDR1 MNHEY and CDR2 SVGAGI. CDR3 sequence reads: CASTRQGFGANVLTF. The CDR3 bases are TGTGCCAGCACCAGACAGGGTTTTGGGGCCAACGTCCTGACTTTC.

This clonotype showed up just a few times. The chain couples TRBV2 to TRBJ1-5; D is uncertain. V was cut by 3 bases and J by 5 bases, with 11 bases left in between. This CDR3 spans 14 amino acids. Germline V CDR1 and CDR2: SNHLY, FYNNEI. This CDR3 is CASSDIGMDQPQHF. CDR3 DNA: TGTGCCAGCAGTGACATAGGGATGGATCAGCCCCAGCATTTT.